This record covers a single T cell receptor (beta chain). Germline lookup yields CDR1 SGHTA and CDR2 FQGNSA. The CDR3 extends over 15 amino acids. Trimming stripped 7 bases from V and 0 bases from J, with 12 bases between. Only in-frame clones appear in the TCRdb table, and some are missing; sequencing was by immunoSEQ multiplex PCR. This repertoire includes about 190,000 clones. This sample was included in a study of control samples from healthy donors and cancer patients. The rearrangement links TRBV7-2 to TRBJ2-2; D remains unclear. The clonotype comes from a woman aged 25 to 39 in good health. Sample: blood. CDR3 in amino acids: CASTRWQTNTGELFF. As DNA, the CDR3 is TGTGCCAGCACACGGTGGCAGACGAACACCGGGGAGCTGTTTTTT.